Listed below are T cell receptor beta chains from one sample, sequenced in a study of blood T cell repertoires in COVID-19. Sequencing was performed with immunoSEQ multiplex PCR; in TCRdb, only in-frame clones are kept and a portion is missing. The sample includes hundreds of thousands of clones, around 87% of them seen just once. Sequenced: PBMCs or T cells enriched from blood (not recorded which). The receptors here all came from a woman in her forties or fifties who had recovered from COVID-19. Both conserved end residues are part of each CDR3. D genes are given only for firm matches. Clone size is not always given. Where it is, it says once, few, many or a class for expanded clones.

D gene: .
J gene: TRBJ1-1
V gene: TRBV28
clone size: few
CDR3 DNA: TGTGCCAGCAGTTTCGGCAGGGGCGGCACTGAAGCTTTCTTT
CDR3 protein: CASSFGRGGTEAFF

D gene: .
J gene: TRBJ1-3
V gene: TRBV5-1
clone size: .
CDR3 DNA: TGCGCCAGCAGCACGGAGGCAGGCTCTGGAAACACCATATATTTT
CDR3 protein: CASSTEAGSGNTIYF

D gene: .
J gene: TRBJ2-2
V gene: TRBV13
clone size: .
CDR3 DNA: TGTGCCAGCAGCCTTGAAGAGGGAGCCGGGGAGCTGTTTTTT
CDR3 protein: CASSLEEGAGELFF

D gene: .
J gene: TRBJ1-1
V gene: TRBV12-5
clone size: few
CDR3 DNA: TGTGCTAGTGGTTTTGAGAGGGAGAAAGCTTTCTTT
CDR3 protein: CASGFEREKAFF

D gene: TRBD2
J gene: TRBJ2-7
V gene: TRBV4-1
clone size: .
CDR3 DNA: TGCGCCAGCAGCCAGGCGGGACTAGCGGGACTTGCCTACGAGCAGTACTTC
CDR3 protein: CASSQAGLAGLAYEQYF

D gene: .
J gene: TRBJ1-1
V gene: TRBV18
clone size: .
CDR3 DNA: TGTGCCAGCTCACCAGGGCAGTATGAAGCTTTCTTT
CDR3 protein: CASSPGQYEAFF

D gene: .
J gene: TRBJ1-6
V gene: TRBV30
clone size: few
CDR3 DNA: TGTGCCTGGAGTCGAGACGCCTTAGCCCACTTT
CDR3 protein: CAWSRDALAHF

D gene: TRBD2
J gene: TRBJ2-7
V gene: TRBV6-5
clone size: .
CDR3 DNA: TGTGCCAGCAGTAGGCGACTAGCGGGAGGGCCCGAGCAGTACTTC
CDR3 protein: CASSRRLAGGPEQYF

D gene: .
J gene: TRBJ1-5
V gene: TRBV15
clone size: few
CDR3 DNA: TGTGCCACCAGACAAGCCGGGACATCTAGCAATCAGCCCCAGCATTTT
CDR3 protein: CATRQAGTSSNQPQHF

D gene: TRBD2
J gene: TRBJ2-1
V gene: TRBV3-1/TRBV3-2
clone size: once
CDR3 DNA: TGTGCCAGCAGCCAACAGACTAGCGGCCTTAATAATGAGCAGTTCTTC
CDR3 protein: CASSQQTSGLNNEQFF

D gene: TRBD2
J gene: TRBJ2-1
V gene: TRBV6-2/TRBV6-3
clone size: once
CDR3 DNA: TGTGCCAGCAGCCGTACACCGGGACTAGCGGGGGGAAATGAGCAGTTCTTC
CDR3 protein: CASSRTPGLAGGNEQFF

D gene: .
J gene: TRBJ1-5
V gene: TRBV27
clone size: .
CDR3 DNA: TGTGCCAGCAGTTTAAGGAGATACGAGCCCCAGCATTTT
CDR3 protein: CASSLRRYEPQHF

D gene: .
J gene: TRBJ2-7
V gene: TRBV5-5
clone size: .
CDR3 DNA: TGTGCCAGCAGCACCGGACAGCAGTCCTACGAGCAGTACTTC
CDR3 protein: CASSTGQQSYEQYF

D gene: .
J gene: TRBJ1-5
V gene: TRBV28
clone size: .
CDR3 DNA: TGTGCCAGCAGTTTAAGCACAGGGCCTATTCGCAATCAGCCCCAGCATTTT
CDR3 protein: CASSLSTGPIRNQPQHF

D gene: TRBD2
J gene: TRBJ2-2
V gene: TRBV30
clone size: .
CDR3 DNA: TGTGCCTGGAGTGTTCTAGCGGGAGTCACCGGGGAGCTGTTTTTT
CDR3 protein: CAWSVLAGVTGELFF

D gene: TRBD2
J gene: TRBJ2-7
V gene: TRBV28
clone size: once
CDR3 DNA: TGTGCCAGCGGGCTAGCGGAAAAGTTCTACGAGCAGTACTTC
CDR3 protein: CASGLAEKFYEQYF

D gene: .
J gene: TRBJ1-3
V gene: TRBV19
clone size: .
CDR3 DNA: TGTGCCAGTATTGATCGGGGAGGCGGAAACACCATATATTTT
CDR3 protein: CASIDRGGGNTIYF

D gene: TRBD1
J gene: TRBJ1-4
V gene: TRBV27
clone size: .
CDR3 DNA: TGTGCCAGCAGTCGACTGGACAGGCCTAATGAAAAACTGTTTTTT
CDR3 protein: CASSRLDRPNEKLFF

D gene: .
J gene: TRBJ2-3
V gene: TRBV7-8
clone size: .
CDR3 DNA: TGTGCCAGCAGCTTATTTATTCCGCGGCAGGGGCGAGTGGATACGCAGTATTTT
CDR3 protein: CASSLFIPRQGRVDTQYF

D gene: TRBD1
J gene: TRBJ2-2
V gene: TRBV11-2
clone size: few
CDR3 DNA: TGTGCCAGCAGCTTGCGAAACAGGGGGCGCGACACCGGGGAGCTGTTTTTT
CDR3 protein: CASSLRNRGRDTGELFF

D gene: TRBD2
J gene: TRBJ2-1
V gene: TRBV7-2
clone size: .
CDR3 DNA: TGTGCCAGCAGCCTAGGAGGACTAGCGGGAGTGAGGGAGCAGTTCTTC
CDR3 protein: CASSLGGLAGVREQFF

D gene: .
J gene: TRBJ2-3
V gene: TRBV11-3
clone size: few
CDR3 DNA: TGTGCCAGCAGCCTGGGTGGCTGGGAGCGGAGCGCAGATACGCAGTATTTT
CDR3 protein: CASSLGGWERSADTQYF

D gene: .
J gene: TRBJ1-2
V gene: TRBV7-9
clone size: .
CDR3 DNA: TGTGCCAGCAGAGCGGACAGAAACACAGATATCTATGGCTACACCTTC
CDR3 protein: CASRADRNTDIYGYTF

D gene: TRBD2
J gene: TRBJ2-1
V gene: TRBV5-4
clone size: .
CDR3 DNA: TGTGCCAGCAGCCCGGAGACTAGCGCTCGAGGACATGAGCAGTTCTTC
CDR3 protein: CASSPETSARGHEQFF

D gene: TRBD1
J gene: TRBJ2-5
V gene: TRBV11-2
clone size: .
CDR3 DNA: TGTGCCAGCAGAAAACAGGGGGGTCCTTGGCGGGAGACCCAGTACTTC
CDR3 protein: CASRKQGGPWRETQYF

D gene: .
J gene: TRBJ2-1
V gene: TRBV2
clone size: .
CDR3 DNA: TGTGCCAGCAACTTTTACAATGAGCAGTTCTTC
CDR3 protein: CASNFYNEQFF

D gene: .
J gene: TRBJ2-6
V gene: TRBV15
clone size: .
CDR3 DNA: TGTGCCACCAGCAGGGGCAGGGCAGGCGGGGCCAACGTCCTGACTTTC
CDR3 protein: CATSRGRAGGANVLTF

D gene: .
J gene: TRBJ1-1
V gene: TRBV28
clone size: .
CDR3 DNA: TGTGCCATTTCGGGTGCCTCTGAAGCTTTCTTT
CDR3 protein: CAISGASEAFF

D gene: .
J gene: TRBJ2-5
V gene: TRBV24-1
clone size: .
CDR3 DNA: TGTGCCACCAGTGATAGTGGGGCAGATCAAGAGACCCAGTACTTC
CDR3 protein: CATSDSGADQETQYF

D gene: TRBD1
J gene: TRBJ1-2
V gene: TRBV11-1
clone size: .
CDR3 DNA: TGTGCCAGCACCGTGGCCGACAGGGGAGTTAGCGGCTACACCTTC
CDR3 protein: CASTVADRGVSGYTF

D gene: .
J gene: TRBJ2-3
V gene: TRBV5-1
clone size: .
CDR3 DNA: TGCGCCAGCAGCTTGCGGGATTCAGATACGCAGTATTTT
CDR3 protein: CASSLRDSDTQYF

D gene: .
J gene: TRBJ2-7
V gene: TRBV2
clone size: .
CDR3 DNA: TGTGCCAGCAAGATAAACGAGGTAAACCACGAGCAGTACTTC
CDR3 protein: CASKINEVNHEQYF

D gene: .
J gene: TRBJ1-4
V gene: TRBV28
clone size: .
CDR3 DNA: TGTGCCAGCAGTTTAATTATCCGGGATGAAAAACTGTTTTTT
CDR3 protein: CASSLIIRDEKLFF

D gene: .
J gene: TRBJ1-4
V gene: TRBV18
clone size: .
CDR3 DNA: TGTGCCAGCTCACCCCAGACAGCAACTAATGAAAAACTGTTTTTT
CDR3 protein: CASSPQTATNEKLFF

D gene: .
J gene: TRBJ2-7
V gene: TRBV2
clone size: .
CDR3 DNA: TGTGCCAGCGGGGAAGTGAGGTATGAGCAGTACTTC
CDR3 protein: CASGEVRYEQYF

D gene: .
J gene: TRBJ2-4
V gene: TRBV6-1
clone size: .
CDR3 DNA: TGTGCCAGCAGTGACGCCTCGTCGGGACACCCAAACATTCAGTACTTC
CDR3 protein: CASSDASSGHPNIQYF

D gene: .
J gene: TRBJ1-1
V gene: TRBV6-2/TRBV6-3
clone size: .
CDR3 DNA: TGTGCCAGCAGCAGCGTCGCGAACACTGAAGCTTTCTTT
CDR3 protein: CASSSVANTEAFF

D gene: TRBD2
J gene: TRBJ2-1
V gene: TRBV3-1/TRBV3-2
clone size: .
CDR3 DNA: TGTGCCAGCAGCTCGACTAGCGGGAGAGGGGATGAGCAGTTCTTC
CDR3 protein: CASSSTSGRGDEQFF

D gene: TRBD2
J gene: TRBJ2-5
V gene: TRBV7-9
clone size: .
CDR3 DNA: TGTGCCAGCAGCTTTACTAGCGAGATTGAGACCCAGTACTTC
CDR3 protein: CASSFTSEIETQYF

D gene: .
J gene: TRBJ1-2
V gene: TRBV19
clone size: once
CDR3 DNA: TGTGCCAGTAGTGACAGTTCCAACGCTTATGGCTACACCTTC
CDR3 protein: CASSDSSNAYGYTF